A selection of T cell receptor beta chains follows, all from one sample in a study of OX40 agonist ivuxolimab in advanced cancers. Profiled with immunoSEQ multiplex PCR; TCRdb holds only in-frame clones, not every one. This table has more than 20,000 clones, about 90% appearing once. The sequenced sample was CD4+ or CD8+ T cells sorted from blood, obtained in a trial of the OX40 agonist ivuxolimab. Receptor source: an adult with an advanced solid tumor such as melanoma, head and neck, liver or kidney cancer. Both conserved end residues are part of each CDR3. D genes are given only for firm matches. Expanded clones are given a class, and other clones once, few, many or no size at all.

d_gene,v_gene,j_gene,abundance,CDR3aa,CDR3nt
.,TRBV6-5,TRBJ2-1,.,CASRDGGGEQFF,TGTGCCAGCAGAGATGGGGGCGGTGAGCAGTTCTTC
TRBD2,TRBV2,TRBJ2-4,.,CASSELTSGKNIQYF,TGTGCCAGCAGTGAATTGACTAGCGGGAAAAACATTCAGTACTTC
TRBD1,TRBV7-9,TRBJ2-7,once,CASSWDSSSYEQYF,TGTGCCAGCAGCTGGGACAGCAGCTCCTACGAGCAGTACTTC
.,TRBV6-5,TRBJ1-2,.,CASSYSISRTYGYTF,TGTGCCAGCAGTTACTCGATTTCACGGACCTATGGCTACACCTTC
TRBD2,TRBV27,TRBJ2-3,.,CASSFGTSGSKNTQYF,TGTGCCAGCAGTTTCGGAACTAGCGGGAGTAAAAATACGCAGTATTTT
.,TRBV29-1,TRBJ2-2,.,CSALTGIYTGELFF,TGCAGCGCCTTAACAGGGATTTACACCGGGGAGCTGTTTTTT
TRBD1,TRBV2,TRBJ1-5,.,CASSLGGADQPQHF,TGTGCCAGCAGTCTAGGGGGCGCGGATCAGCCCCAGCATTTT
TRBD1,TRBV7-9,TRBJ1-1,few,CASSHRGTADTEAFF,TGTGCCAGCAGCCATCGGGGGACAGCTGACACTGAAGCTTTCTTT
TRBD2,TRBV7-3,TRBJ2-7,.,CASSPAGAQKEQYF,TGTGCCAGCAGCCCAGCGGGAGCACAGAAGGAGCAGTACTTC
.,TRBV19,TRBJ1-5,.,CASRRQSNQPQHF,TGTGCCAGTAGAAGACAGTCCAATCAGCCCCAGCATTTT
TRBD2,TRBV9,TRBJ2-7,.,CASSANEGTSGSYEQYF,TGTGCCAGCAGCGCAAACGAAGGGACTAGCGGATCCTACGAGCAGTACTTC
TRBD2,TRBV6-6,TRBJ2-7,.,CASKLAGGNYEQYF,TGTGCCAGCAAACTAGCGGGAGGAAACTACGAGCAGTACTTC
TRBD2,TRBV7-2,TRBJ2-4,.,CASSTGLAGQYF,TGTGCCAGCAGCACGGGACTAGCGGGGCAGTACTTC
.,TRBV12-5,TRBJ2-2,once,CASGSNTGELFF,TGTGCTAGTGGCAGTAACACCGGGGAGCTGTTTTTT
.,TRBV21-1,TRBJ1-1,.,CASGTENTEAFF,TGTGCCAGCGGGACAGAGAACACTGAAGCTTTCTTT
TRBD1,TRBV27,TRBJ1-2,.,CASSFRQGGGYTF,TGTGCCAGCAGTTTTCGACAGGGAGGCGGCTACACCTTC
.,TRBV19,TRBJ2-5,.,CASSIPLGETQYF,TGTGCCAGTAGTATCCCCCTCGGGGAGACCCAGTACTTC
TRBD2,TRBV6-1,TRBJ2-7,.,CASSRLAGRSYEQYF,TGTGCCAGCTCCCGACTAGCGGGAAGGTCCTACGAGCAGTACTTC
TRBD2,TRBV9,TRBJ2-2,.,CASSASGSYTGELFF,TGTGCCAGCAGCGCTAGCGGGAGTTACACCGGGGAGCTGTTTTTT
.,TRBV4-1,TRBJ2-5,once,CASSQSPSAGETQYF,TGCGCCAGCAGCCAAAGTCCTTCCGCGGGGGAGACCCAGTACTTC
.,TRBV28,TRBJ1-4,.,CAREAEKLFF,TGTGCCAGAGAGGCGGAAAAACTGTTTTTT
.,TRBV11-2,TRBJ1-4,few,CASSLVAVGEKLFF,TGTGCCAGCAGCTTAGTGGCAGTAGGTGAAAAACTGTTTTTT
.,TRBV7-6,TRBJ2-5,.,CASSLRLQETQYF,TGTGCCAGCAGCTTAAGGCTTCAAGAGACCCAGTACTTC
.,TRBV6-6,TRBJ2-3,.,CATTPPGTDTQYF,TGTGCCACCACACCCCCCGGCACAGATACGCAGTATTTT
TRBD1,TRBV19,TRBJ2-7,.,CARQGYGEQYF,TGTGCCAGACAGGGGTACGGCGAGCAGTACTTC
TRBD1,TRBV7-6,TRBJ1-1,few,CASSSGTGPVEAFF,TGTGCCAGCAGCTCCGGGACAGGGCCCGTTGAAGCTTTCTTT
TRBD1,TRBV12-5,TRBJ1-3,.,CASGSLPGQGAEGNTIYF,TGTGCTAGTGGTTCCTTACCCGGACAGGGGGCGGAAGGAAACACCATATATTTT
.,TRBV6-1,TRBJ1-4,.,CASSEARGGVEKLFF,TGTGCCAGCAGTGAAGCGCGAGGGGGGGTTGAAAAACTGTTTTTT
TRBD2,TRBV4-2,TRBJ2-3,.,CASSQGGIQAVTQYF,TGTGCCAGCAGCCAGGGGGGGATCCAGGCCGTTACGCAGTATTTT
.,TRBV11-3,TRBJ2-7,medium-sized,CASSLSGYEQYF,TGTGCCAGCAGCTTATCGGGTTACGAGCAGTACTTC
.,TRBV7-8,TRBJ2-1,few,CASSPPKLDEQFF,TGTGCCAGCAGCCCGCCTAAGCTCGATGAGCAGTTCTTC
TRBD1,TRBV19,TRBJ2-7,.,CASRPGTGKKHEQYF,TGTGCCAGTAGACCCGGGACAGGGAAGAAACACGAGCAGTACTTC
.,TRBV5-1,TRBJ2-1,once,CASSPSMGLGSYNEQFF,TGCGCCAGCAGCCCCTCAATGGGTCTTGGGTCCTACAATGAGCAGTTCTTC
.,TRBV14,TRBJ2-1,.,CASSQVGALNEQFF,TGTGCCAGCAGCCAAGTCGGGGCACTCAATGAGCAGTTCTTC
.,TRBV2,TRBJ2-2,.,CASNQGGYTGELFF,TGTGCCAGCAACCAGGGCGGATACACCGGGGAGCTGTTTTTT
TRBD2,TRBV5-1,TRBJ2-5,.,CASRLAGFAPEETQYF,TGCGCCAGCAGGTTAGCGGGATTTGCGCCGGAAGAGACCCAGTACTTC
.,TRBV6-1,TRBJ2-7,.,CASSDYQAYEQYF,TGTGCCAGCAGTGATTACCAGGCCTACGAGCAGTACTTC
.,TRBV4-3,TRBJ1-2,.,CASSPTLGRDYHGYTF,TGCGCCAGCAGCCCAACTTTAGGCAGGGATTATCATGGCTACACCTTC
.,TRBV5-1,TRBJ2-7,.,CASSSPGVEYEQYF,TGCGCCAGCAGCTCTCCGGGGGTAGAGTACGAGCAGTACTTC
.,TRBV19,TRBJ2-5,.,CASTDRYQETQYF,TGTGCCAGCACCGACAGGTACCAAGAGACCCAGTACTTC
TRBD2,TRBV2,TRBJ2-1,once,CASSPTSGKQFF,TGTGCCAGCAGCCCCACTAGCGGAAAGCAGTTCTTC
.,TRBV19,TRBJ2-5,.,CASSIAGETQYF,TGTGCCAGTAGTATAGCGGGAGAGACCCAGTACTTC
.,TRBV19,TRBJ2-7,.,CASSSLPGEQYF,TGTGCCAGTAGCTCCCTCCCTGGCGAGCAGTACTTC
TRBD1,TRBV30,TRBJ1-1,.,CAWYRGRSNTEAFF,TGTGCCTGGTACAGGGGGCGTTCGAACACTGAAGCTTTCTTT
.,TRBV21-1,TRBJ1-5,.,CASSKILGWQGRLPQHF,TGTGCCAGCAGCAAAATTTTAGGCTGGCAGGGACGATTACCCCAGCATTTT
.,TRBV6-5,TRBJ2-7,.,CASSPRVESYEQYF,TGTGCCAGCAGCCCAAGGGTGGAGTCCTACGAGCAGTACTTC
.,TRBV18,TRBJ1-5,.,CASSPPGQPQHF,TGTGCCAGCTCACCTCCTGGTCAGCCCCAGCATTTT
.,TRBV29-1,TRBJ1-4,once,CSVEPRSHNEKLFF,TGCAGCGTTGAACCCAGGAGCCATAATGAAAAACTGTTTTTT
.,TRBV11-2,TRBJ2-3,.,CASSLTGTLAVTDTQYF,TGTGCCAGCAGTCTTACCGGGACCCTAGCCGTCACAGATACGCAGTATTTT
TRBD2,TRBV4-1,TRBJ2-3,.,CASSQISLAGFTDTQYF,TGCGCCAGCAGCCAAATTTCACTAGCGGGATTCACAGATACGCAGTATTTT
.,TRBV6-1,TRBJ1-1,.,CASSEAQVMNTEAFF,TGTGCCAGCAGTGAAGCCCAGGTGATGAACACTGAAGCTTTCTTT
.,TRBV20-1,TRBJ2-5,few,CSALGETQYF,TGCAGTGCTCTGGGCGAGACCCAGTACTTC